This entry describes one TCR beta chain. Its antigen remains unidentified. This sample is drawn from a study of chemoradiotherapy in HPV16-positive cancers. On the study more broadly: Functional T-cell assays on a couple of HPV16-positive patients' cells defined candidate HPV-specific clones and common TCR motifs. Regarding the study as a whole: Only two HPV16-positive patients supplied the functional HPV-specificity definition. Non-HPV-specific T cells did not expand in tumors during treatment, whereas candidate HPV-specific clones and E7-related motifs did. Better recurrence-free survival went with HPV-responsive T-cell expansion in HPV16-positive patients.

Measured with immunoSEQ multiplex PCR; TCRdb has only the in-frame clones, and not every one. The data hold some 900 clones, with about 88% observed a single time. Germline V gene sequence: CDR1 SGHDT, CDR2 YYEEEE. The CDR3 spans 17 residues. V lost 2 bases to trimming and J lost 0 bases, with 12 bases between them. The origin of this receptor is a human donor with HPV-associated anogenital cancer. The starting material was tumor tissue, obtained from a patient who underwent chemoradiotherapy. This chain joins TRBV5-6 and TRBJ2-6; D may be TRBD1 or TRBD2 (6 bases each). CDR3 nucleotides: TGTGCCAGCAGCTTCGGGGGCCGAAGCTCTGGGGCCAACGTCCTGACTTTC. Residues: CASSFGGRSSGANVLTF.